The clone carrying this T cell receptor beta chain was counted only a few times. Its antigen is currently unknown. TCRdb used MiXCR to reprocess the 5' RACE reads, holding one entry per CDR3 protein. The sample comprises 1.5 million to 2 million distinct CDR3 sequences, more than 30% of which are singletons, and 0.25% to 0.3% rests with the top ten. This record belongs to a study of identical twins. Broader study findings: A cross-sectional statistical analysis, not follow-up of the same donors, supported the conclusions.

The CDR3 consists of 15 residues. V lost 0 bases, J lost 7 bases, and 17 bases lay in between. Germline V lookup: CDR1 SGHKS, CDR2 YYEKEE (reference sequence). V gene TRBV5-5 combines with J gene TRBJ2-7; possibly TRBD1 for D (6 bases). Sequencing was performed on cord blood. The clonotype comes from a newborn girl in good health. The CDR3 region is CASSLESRGLGEQYF. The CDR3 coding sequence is TGTGCCAGCAGCTTGGAGAGCAGGGGTCTTGGTGAGCAGTACTTC.